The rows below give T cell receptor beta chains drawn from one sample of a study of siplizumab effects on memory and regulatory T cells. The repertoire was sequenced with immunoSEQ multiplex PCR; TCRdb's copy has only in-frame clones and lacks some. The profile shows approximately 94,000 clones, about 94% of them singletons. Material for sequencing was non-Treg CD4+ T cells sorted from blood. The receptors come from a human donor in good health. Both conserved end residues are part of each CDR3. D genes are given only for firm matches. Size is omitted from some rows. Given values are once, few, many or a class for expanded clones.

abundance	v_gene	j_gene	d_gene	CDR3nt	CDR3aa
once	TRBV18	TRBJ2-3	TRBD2	TGTGCCAGCTCGCCTGGACTAGCGGGAGGCACAGATACGCAGTATTTT	CASSPGLAGGTDTQYF
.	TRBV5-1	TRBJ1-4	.	TGCGCCAGCAATTCAGGGGATTCAACTAATGAAAAACTGTTTTTT	CASNSGDSTNEKLFF
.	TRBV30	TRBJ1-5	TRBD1	TGTGCCTGGAGTGTAATGACAGGGGGCAATCAGCCCCAGCATTTT	CAWSVMTGGNQPQHF
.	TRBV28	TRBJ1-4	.	TGTGCCAGCAGGCAGCCCCAAGGCCTGGCAACTAATGAAAAACTGTTTTTT	CASRQPQGLATNEKLFF
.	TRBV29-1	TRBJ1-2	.	TGCAGCGTTGACGTACTCCCGTACTATGGCTACACCTTC	CSVDVLPYYGYTF
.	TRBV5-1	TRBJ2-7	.	TGCGCCAGCAGCTTGGACGCGACTACCTACGAGCAGTACTTC	CASSLDATTYEQYF
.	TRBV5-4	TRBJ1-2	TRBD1	TGTGCCAGCAGCTTCACCGCCAGGGGGAGCTATAATGGCTACACCTTC	CASSFTARGSYNGYTF
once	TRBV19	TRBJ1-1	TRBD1	TGTGCCAGTAGTCAAACGACAGGGTCGGCTTTCTTT	CASSQTTGSAFF
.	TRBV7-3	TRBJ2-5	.	TGTGCCAGCAGCGCCCAGGTCGGGCGCCGGGAGACCCAGTACTTC	CASSAQVGRRETQYF
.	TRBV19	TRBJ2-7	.	TGTGCCAGTAGATCTCTAGCTGACGAGCAGTACTTC	CASRSLADEQYF
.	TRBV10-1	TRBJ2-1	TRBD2	TGCGCCAGCAGTGAGTCGGGGATAGCGGGAGCCCTTTACAATGAGCAGTTCTTC	CASSESGIAGALYNEQFF
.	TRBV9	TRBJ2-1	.	TGTGCCAGCAGCGCCCCGCTTAATGAGCAGTTCTTC	CASSAPLNEQFF
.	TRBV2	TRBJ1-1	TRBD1	TGTGCCAGCAGGGGGACAGGGCTGAACACTGAAGCTTTCTTT	CASRGTGLNTEAFF
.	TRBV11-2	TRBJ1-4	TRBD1	TGTGCCAGCAGCTTAGCTGTAGGGACAGGGGTAGGGCGAGAAAAACTGTTTTTT	CASSLAVGTGVGREKLFF
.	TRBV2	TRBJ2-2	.	TGTGCCAGCACCGGGGGCAGCGGGCAGGGGGAGCTGTTTTTT	CASTGGSGQGELFF
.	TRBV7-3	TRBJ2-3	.	TGTGCCAGCAGCTTATCAATTGGGGATACGCAGTATTTT	CASSLSIGDTQYF